The 5 T cell receptor beta chains in this list originate from one sample, sequenced in a study of shared clonotypes between healthy human individuals. Clones were read by immunoSEQ multiplex PCR, and TCRdb kept only the in-frame ones, dropping some. The profile shows about half a million clones, 79% of them singletons. The sequenced sample was PBMCs. These receptors all come from a woman between 40 and 55 years old in good health. Some clones in this sample may be carry-over from other donors' samples.

V and J are TRBV5-1 and TRBJ1-4; D is undetermined. Looked up from germline, CDR1 is SGHRS and CDR2 is YFSETQ. Trimming took off 0 bases at V and 7 bases at J, with 10 bases between the two ends. This CDR3 has 14 residues. The CDR3 is CASSLGADIEKLFF. The CDR3 DNA reads TGCGCCAGCAGCTTGGGGGCGGATATTGAAAAACTGTTTTTT.

The V gene is TRBV20-1, the J gene TRBJ2-7; unclear D gene. V was cut by 7 bases and J by 2 bases, with 9 bases left in between. This CDR3 region has 11 residues. Looked up from germline, CDR1 is DFQATT and CDR2 is SNEGSKA (reference sequence). CDR3 sequence (DNA): TGCAGTGTCCGGACCGCCTACGAGCAGTACTTC. Translated, it gives CSVRTAYEQYF.

Turning to this clone: Distinct nucleotide sequences in the sample also encode this CDR3. This chain uses TRBV30 with TRBJ1-2; possibly TRBD1 for D (6 bases). Trimming left V 0 bases short and J 8 bases short, with 7 bases between. CDR3 length: 11 residues. Germline V gene lookup returns CDR1 GTSNPN and CDR2 SVGIG (reference sequence). This CDR3 is CAWSVGGGYTF. The CDR3 nucleotides are TGTGCCTGGAGTGTCGGGGGCGGCTACACCTTC.

CDR3 residues: CASSFSPRTGQTQYF. The CDR3 region has the DNA TGTGCCAGCAGTTTCTCCCCGAGGACAGGTCAAACCCAGTACTTC. The chain uses TRBV28 and TRBJ2-5, with 7 bases that match TRBD1. The germline V gene has CDR1 MDHEN and CDR2 SYDVKM. J was trimmed by 8 bases and V by 3 bases; bases with no gene match: 12. There are 15 residues in the CDR3.

The chain's CDR3 is CASSVAPGGFYEQYF. For the CDR3, the DNA is TGTGCCAGCAGCGTAGCACCGGGTGGGTTTTACGAGCAGTACTTC. The V call is TRBV9, the J call TRBJ2-7; D is uncertain. V dropped 0 bases and J dropped 4 bases, with 14 bases sitting between them. Looked up from germline, CDR1 is SGDLS and CDR2 is YYNGEE. This CDR3 is 15 amino acids long.